This TCR beta chain derives from a study of control samples from healthy donors and cancer patients. The J segment lost 4 bases and the V segment lost 4 bases, leaving 7 bases of the junction unmatched. CDR3 length: 14 amino acids. From germline, CDR1 is SGDLS and CDR2 YYNGEE. Data came from immunoSEQ multiplex PCR; TCRdb stores just in-frame clones and leaves some out. The sample shows around 41,000 clones, about four fifths of them seen only once. The sequenced sample was PBMCs. The source of this sequence is a woman aged 55-69 years with lung cancer. V usage is TRBV9 and J usage is TRBJ2-7, with 8 nucleotides matching TRBD1. The CDR3 here is CASSPQTGVYEQYF. Here the CDR3 DNA reads TGTGCCAGCAGCCCCCAGACAGGGGTGTACGAGCAGTACTTC. The full variable domain, its missing parts supplied by reference TRBV9 and TRBJ2-7, is DSGVTQTPKHLITATGQRVTLRCSPRSGDLSVYWYQQSLDQGLQFLIQYYNGEERAKGNILERFSAQQFPDLHSELNLSSLELGDSALYFCASSPQTGVYEQYFGPGTRLTVT.